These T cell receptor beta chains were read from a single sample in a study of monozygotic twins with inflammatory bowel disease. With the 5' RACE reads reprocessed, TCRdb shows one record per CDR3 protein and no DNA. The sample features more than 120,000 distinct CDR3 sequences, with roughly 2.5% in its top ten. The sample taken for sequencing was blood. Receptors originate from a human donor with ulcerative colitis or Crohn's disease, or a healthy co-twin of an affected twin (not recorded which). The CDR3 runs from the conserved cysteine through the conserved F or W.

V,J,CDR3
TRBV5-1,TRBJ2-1,CASSLIQGGVVDEQFF
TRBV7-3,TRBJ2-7,CASSFSLAGISEQYF
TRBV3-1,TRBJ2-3,CASSQAFAPTDTQYF
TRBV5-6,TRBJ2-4,CASSLVSAQAKNIQYF
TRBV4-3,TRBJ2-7,CASSQEGRGRGRYEQYF
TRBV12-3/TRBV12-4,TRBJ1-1,CASSSYGGNTEAFF
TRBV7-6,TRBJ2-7,CASSLEPGHPYEQYF
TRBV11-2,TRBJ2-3,CASRLHPDTQYF
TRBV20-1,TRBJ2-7,CGAPNRVSYEQYF
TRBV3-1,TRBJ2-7,CASSQAGQVVWEQYF
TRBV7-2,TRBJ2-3,CASMLDGITDTQYF
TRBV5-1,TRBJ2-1,CASSPPPSGGDNEQFF
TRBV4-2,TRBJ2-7,CASSDRAVTYEQYF
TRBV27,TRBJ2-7,CASGPSGTAFYEQYF
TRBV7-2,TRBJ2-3,CASSLRGSRSTQYF